This entry lists 29 T cell receptor beta chains sequenced from one sample in a study of CD8+CD57+ T cells in acquired aplastic anemia. Patients selected for sequencing had displayed CD8+CD57+ cell expansion by flow cytometry. The template for TCR beta VDJ and CDR3 sequence profiling was genomic DNA. TCRdb reanalysed the reads using MiXCR and keeps one entry per CDR3 protein. The data show roughly 240,000 distinct CDR3 sequences, more than 45% seen once. Sequencing was carried out using sorted CD4+, CD8+, or CD8+CD57+ T cells (not recorded which) from PBMCs. These receptors were obtained from a human donor with aplastic anemia.

This sequence joins TRBV25-1 and TRBJ2-1; TRBD1 agrees at 8 bases. With 3 bases clipped from V and 7 bases from J, the junction kept 5 bases outside the gene matches. Per the germline V gene, CDR1 is MGHDK and CDR2 is SYGVNS. This CDR3 comprises 14 residues. DNA for the CDR3: TGTGCCAGCAGTGATCGACAGGGGACTAATGAGCAGTTCTTC. Its protein product is CASSDRQGTNEQFF. Based on the CDR3 plus reference TRBV25-1 and TRBJ2-1, the full variable domain is EADIYQTPRYLVIGTGKKITLECSQTMGHDKMYWYQQDPGMELHLIHYSYGVNSTEKGDLSSESTVSRIRTEHFPLTLESARPSHTSQYLCASSDRQGTNEQFFGPGTRLTVL.

This rearrangement joins TRBV15 to TRBJ2-1, with 10 bases identical to TRBD2. V was clipped by 5 bases and J by 4 bases; unmatched bases: 5. The CDR3 sequence is 15 residues long. In germline, CDR1 is LNHNV, CDR2 YYDKDF (reference sequence). CDR3 sequence: CATSAEREGYNEQFF. The DNA for the CDR3 is TGTGCCACCAGCGCCGAGCGGGAGGGGTACAATGAGCAGTTCTTC.

The chain has TRBV10-3 and TRBJ2-3; either TRBD1 or TRBD2 may fit D (5 bases each). The germline V gene has CDR1 ENHRY and CDR2 SYGVKD. V lost 10 bases and J lost 2, with 22 bases in between. The CDR3 contains 16 residues. For the CDR3, the DNA is TGTGCCAGCAGACACACTAGGCAGGGCCCCACAGATACGCAGTATTTT. Residues: CASRHTRQGPTDTQYF.

The V and J genes are TRBV15 and TRBJ2-7; D uncertain. Trimming removed 1 base at V and 6 bases at J, with 10 bases between. Germline lookup yields CDR1 LNHNV and CDR2 YYDKDF (reference sequence). This CDR3 is 13 amino acids long. Written as DNA, the CDR3 is TGTGCCACCAGCAGAGCGCCCTTAGGCGAGCAGTACTTC. Protein product: CATSRAPLGEQYF.

The chain has TRBV24-1 and TRBJ2-1; tentatively, D is TRBD1 or TRBD2 (5 bases each). The germline CDR1 and CDR2 sequences are KGHDR and SFDVKD. Trimming cost V 4 bases and J 5 bases, with 14 bases left between them. The CDR3 extends over 15 amino acids. The CDR3 DNA follows: TGTGCCACCAGTGACCGCCGGGGACGCAACAATGAGCAGTTCTTC. Protein sequence: CATSDRRGRNNEQFF.

This clonotype was seen many times. The chain carries TRBV29-1 and TRBJ1-2; D gene unclear. The CDR3 totals 12 residues. Germline V lookup: CDR1 SQVTM, CDR2 ANQGSEA. V lost 6 bases, J lost 0 bases, and 8 bases lay in between. The CDR3 loop reads CSVSGTNYGYTF. The CDR3 region has the DNA TGCAGCGTGAGCGGGACTAACTATGGCTACACCTTC.

In its sample, this clonotype was seen many times. The V and J genes are TRBV20-1 and TRBJ1-2; 7 bases line up with TRBD1. J gave up 14 bases and V 3 bases, and 3 bases lay outside the gene matches. The CDR3 covers 9 residues. CDR1 is DFQATT, CDR2 SNEGSKA, per germline (reference sequence). CDR3 sequence (DNA): TGCAGTGCTAGTGAGACAGGGACCTTC. Protein: CSASETGTF.

Comments on this clonotype: The junction differs from germline at one of its ends, possibly a read error. V is TRBV7-9 and J is TRBJ1-5, with TRBD1 identical over 9 bases. The CDR3 loop spans 14 amino acids. Germline V lookup: CDR1 SEHNR, CDR2 FQNEAQ (reference sequence). The CDR3 region is CASSPGQGFNPQHF. For the CDR3, the DNA is TGCGCCAGCAGCCCGGGACAGGGATTCAACCCCCAGCATTTT.

The V and J genes are TRBV10-3 and TRBJ1-2; D gene unclear. The CDR3 is made up of 14 amino acids. Trimming took off 0 bases at V and 4 bases at J, with 9 bases between the two ends. Germline loops: CDR1 ENHRY, CDR2 SYGVKD. CDR3 in DNA: TGTGCCATCAGTGAGTCGCCTTTTGGCTATGGCTACACCTTC. Encoded protein: CAISESPFGYGYTF.

This clonotype was seen at least ten times. The chain uses TRBV20-1 and TRBJ2-7, with a tentative D call TRBD1 (6 bases). The V gene lost 1 base and the J gene lost 5 bases, with 15 bases spanning the gap. CDR1 DFQATT and CDR2 SNEGSKA come from the germline V gene (reference sequence). The length of the CDR3 is 14 residues. CDR3 amino acids: CSARVPRGFNEQYF. In nucleotides, the CDR3 is TGCAGTGCTAGAGTACCCAGGGGATTCAACGAGCAGTACTTC.

The chain is built from TRBV19 and TRBJ1-2; TRBD1 matches at 8 bases. Germline CDR1 reads LNHDA; CDR2 reads SQIVND (reference sequence). After removal of 4 bases from V and 6 bases from J, the junction contained 7 bases not matched to a gene. The CDR3 totals 14 residues. The CDR3 nucleotides read TGTGCCAGTAGTACTCGGACAGGGTGGGATGGCTACACCTTC. This codes for CASSTRTGWDGYTF.

The V and J genes are TRBV29-1 and TRBJ2-7; 8 bases map to TRBD1. The CDR3 covers 15 residues. From germline, CDR1 is SQVTM and CDR2 ANQGSEA. Trimming removed 6 bases from V and 9 bases from J; junction bases left unmatched: 19. Written as DNA, the CDR3 is TGCAGCGTGCTAAAACAGGGGGTGCCGGACAACGGGCAGTACTTC. Protein sequence: CSVLKQGVPDNGQYF.

This clonotype was observed a single time. The V gene is TRBV9, the J gene TRBJ1-2; the D gene is possibly TRBD1 (5 bases). V was pared by 3 bases and J by 0 bases, with 9 bases between. Germline V CDR1 and CDR2: SGDLS, YYNGEE. This CDR3 is 14 amino acids long. CDR3: CASSEDTSNYGYTF. CDR3 nucleotides: TGTGCCAGCAGCGAGGACACCTCTAACTATGGCTACACCTTC.

This chain links TRBV20-1 with TRBJ2-5, with 13 bases that match TRBD2. V was clipped by 1 base and J by 0 bases; unmatched bases: 5. This CDR3 has 17 amino acids. Germline-derived CDR1 and CDR2 are DFQATT and SNEGSKA (reference sequence). The CDR3 DNA reads TGCAGTGCTAGAGCTGGACTAGCGGGGGCCCACCAAGAGACCCAGTACTTC. This codes for CSARAGLAGAHQETQYF.

The chain is built from TRBV19 and TRBJ2-2; D remains unclear. Trimming stripped 7 bases from V and 6 bases from J, with 12 bases between. The CDR3 consists of 13 residues. Germline V CDR1 and CDR2: LNHDA, SQIVND (reference sequence). CDR3 protein: CASTPTYPGELFF. The CDR3 DNA reads as TGTGCCAGTACCCCGACGTATCCCGGGGAGCTGTTTTTT.

A word on this clonotype: Germline is not matched at one junction end, which may reflect a read error. J is TRBJ1-1 and V is TRBV7-6; no clear D gene. CDR3 size: 13 residues. Looked up from germline, CDR1 is SGHVS and CDR2 is FNYEAQ. CDR3: CASSSGLNTEASF. For the CDR3, the DNA is TGTGCCAGCAGCTCCGGACTGAACACTGAAGCTTCCTTT.

This clonotype was seen a few times. A much larger clonotype is one base distant, so this may be a read error. V and J are TRBV12-3 or TRBV12-4 and TRBJ1-6; D is uncertain. The CDR3 extends over 15 amino acids. V dropped 3 bases and J dropped 11 bases, with 17 bases sitting between them. The CDR3 here is CASSFGVNPHPPLHF. CDR3 bases: TGTGCCAGCAGTTTCGGCGTAAACCCTCATCCACCCCTCCACTTT.

In this sample, this clonotype turned up many times. The CDR3 is CASSLTSVYEQYF. CDR3 in DNA: TGTGCCAGCAGCCTTACTAGCGTTTACGAGCAGTACTTC. This rearrangement joins TRBV5-5 to TRBJ2-7; TRBD2 agrees at 7 bases. The CDR3 consists of 13 residues. Germline CDR1 SGHKS, CDR2 YYEKEE (reference sequence). The J segment lost 4 bases and the V segment lost 4 bases, leaving 5 bases of the junction unmatched.

This clonotype was recorded once. V is TRBV25-1 and J is TRBJ2-2; 9 nucleotides align to TRBD1. V was clipped by 4 bases and J by 3 bases; unmatched bases: 6. Looked up from germline, CDR1 is MGHDK and CDR2 is SYGVNS. This CDR3 has 16 amino acids. Written as DNA, the CDR3 is TGTGCCAGCAGTGTCGGACAGGGGTATGACACCGGGGAGCTGTTTTTT. Amino acids: CASSVGQGYDTGELFF.

At least ten counts were recorded for this clonotype. The genes are TRBV12-3 or TRBV12-4 and TRBJ2-7; TRBD2 matches at 14 bases. V was pared by 9 bases and J by 6 bases, with 7 bases of the junction left unmatched. The CDR3 sequence is 14 residues long. As DNA, the CDR3 is TGTGCCAGGGGGACTAGCGGGGGCCGCTCCGAGCAGTACTTC. Amino acids: CARGTSGGRSEQYF.

This clonotype has just a few counts. The gene calls are TRBV19 and TRBJ1-6; D remains unclear. In germline, CDR1 is LNHDA, CDR2 SQIVND (reference sequence). CDR3 length equals 13 residues. The ends were cut back, 5 bases at V and 9 bases at J, with 11 bases in the middle. CDR3: CASSLGNGSPLHF. The CDR3 region has the DNA TGTGCCAGTAGTCTTGGGAATGGTTCACCCCTCCACTTT. Combining the CDR3 with reference TRBV19 and TRBJ1-6 gives the whole variable domain DGGITQSPKYLFRKEGQNVTLSCEQNLNHDAMYWYRQDPGQGLRLIYYSQIVNDFQKGDIAEGYSVSREKKESFPLTVTSAQKNPTAFYLCASSLGNGSPLHFGNGTRLTVT.

This clonotype appeared many times. V and J are TRBV5-1 and TRBJ2-7, with D possibly called TRBD1 or TRBD2 (5 bases each). Germline loops: CDR1 SGHRS, CDR2 YFSETQ. This CDR3 region has 15 residues. V was pared by 3 bases and J by 5 bases, with 18 bases between. The CDR3 sequence is CASSSHKGVGDEQYF. CDR3 DNA sequence: TGCGCCAGCAGCTCTCATAAAGGAGTGGGGGACGAGCAGTACTTC. Based on the CDR3 plus reference TRBV5-1 and TRBJ2-7, the full variable domain is KAGVTQTPRYLIKTRGQQVTLSCSPISGHRSVSWYQQTPGQGLQFLFEYFSETQRNKGNFPGRFSGRQFSNSRSEMNVSTLELGDSALYLCASSSHKGVGDEQYFGPGTRLTVT.

This clonotype was recorded a few times. The chain is built from TRBV20-1 and TRBJ2-3; TRBD2 might be the D (7 bases). This CDR3 contains 17 residues. V dropped 0 bases and J dropped 2 bases, with 18 bases sitting between them. Germline V CDR1 and CDR2: DFQATT, SNEGSKA (reference sequence). DNA of the CDR3: TGCAGTGCTAGAGATGCGGCCAGGGGAGGGGACACAGATACGCAGTATTTT. Its protein product is CSARDAARGGDTDTQYF.

This clonotype was seen many times. V and J are TRBV6-6 and TRBJ2-1, with 9 bases aligning to TRBD1. Trimming cost V 5 bases and J 6 bases; bases outside gene matches: 5. This CDR3 contains 14 residues. In germline, CDR1 is MNHNY, CDR2 SVGAGI (reference sequence). CDR3 region: CASSLGQGINEQFF. CDR3 DNA: TGTGCCAGCAGTCTGGGACAGGGTATCAATGAGCAGTTCTTC.

This clonotype was detected many times. The gene calls are TRBV4-1 and TRBJ2-7, with 8 bases fitting TRBD2. Trimming cost V 2 bases and J 2 bases; bases outside gene matches: 5. The CDR3 is made up of 15 amino acids. In germline, CDR1 is MGHRA, CDR2 YSYEKL. The CDR3 DNA sequence: TGCGCCAGCAGCCAACCTGGACTAGCAACCTACGAGCAGTACTTC. Protein sequence: CASSQPGLATYEQYF.

There are many counts of this clonotype. V gene TRBV7-8 combines with J gene TRBJ2-1; D unclear. V shed 1 base and J shed 6 bases, with 16 bases lying between them. This CDR3 contains 16 residues. The germline V gene has CDR1 SGHVS and CDR2 FQNEAQ. The CDR3 sequence: CASSLEEARARNEQFF. As DNA, the CDR3 is TGTGCCAGCAGCTTAGAAGAGGCTAGAGCCCGCAATGAGCAGTTCTTC.

With regard to this clonotype: The junction does not match germline at one end; this may be a read error. The rearrangement uses TRBV5-1 and TRBJ2-5; 11 positions match TRBD2. This CDR3 has 16 amino acids. Germline V lookup: CDR1 SGHRS, CDR2 YFSETQ. CDR3 region: CASMLAGGRFVETQYF. The CDR3 DNA follows: TGTGCCAGCATGCTAGCGGGAGGACGGTTTGTCGAAACCCAGTACTTC.

The chain employs TRBV19 and TRBJ1-2, with 7 bases fitting TRBD1. After removal of 5 bases from V and 4 bases from J, the junction contained 10 bases not matched to a gene. CDR1 is LNHDA, CDR2 SQIVND, per germline (reference sequence). The CDR3 is 15 amino acids. This CDR3 reads CASSPLDRNSYGYTF. CDR3 coding DNA: TGTGCCAGTAGTCCTTTGGACAGGAACTCCTATGGCTACACCTTC.

CDR3 in amino acids: CATSSSGTGPTDTQYF. The DNA for the CDR3 is TGTGCCACCAGCAGCTCCGGGACAGGGCCCACAGATACGCAGTATTTT. This chain connects TRBV15 to TRBJ2-3; 9 bases line up with TRBD1. V gave up 3 bases and J gave up 2 bases; unmatched junction bases: 6. This CDR3 comprises 16 residues. Germline V gene lookup returns CDR1 LNHNV and CDR2 YYDKDF (reference sequence).